The 21 T cell receptor beta chains presented below share a single source sample, sequenced in a study of T cells in localized non-small cell lung cancer. The protocol was immunoSEQ multiplex PCR, while the TCRdb copy is restricted to in-frame clones and leaves out a portion. The sample lists roughly 90,000 clones, approximately 90% seen once, with over 3.5% in the top ten. Sequencing used PBMCs, obtained before any cancer treatment. Every receptor here comes from a woman aged 35-75 years with stage II squamous cell lung carcinoma.

This clone appeared a few times. The chain combines TRBV7-9 with TRBJ1-5; D remains unclear. The CDR3 covers 13 residues. V shed 5 bases and J shed 7 bases, with 12 bases lying between them. The V gene's germline CDR1 is SEHNR and CDR2 FQNEAQ (reference sequence). The CDR3, as DNA: TGTGCCAGCAGCACCTTTGAAGGGCAGCCCCAGCATTTT. Protein sequence: CASSTFEGQPQHF.

V gene TRBV5-4 combines with J gene TRBJ1-4; D is possibly TRBD1 (5 bases). V gave up 3 bases and J gave up 6 bases, with 15 bases separating them. Per the germline V gene, CDR1 is SGHNT and CDR2 is YYREEE (reference sequence). This CDR3 contains 15 residues. The chain's CDR3 is CASSSASGRDEKLFF. Here the CDR3 DNA reads TGTGCCAGCAGCTCAGCTTCGGGGCGGGATGAAAAACTGTTTTTT.

V gene TRBV27 combines with J gene TRBJ2-1, with 9 bases fitting TRBD1. The CDR3 contains 15 residues. Trimming at V came to 0 bases and at J to 9 bases, leaving 6 bases not matched to a gene. In germline, CDR1 is MNHEY, CDR2 SMNVEV (reference sequence). Here the CDR3 reads CASSLSRTGAREQFF. The CDR3 DNA reads TGTGCCAGCAGTTTATCCCGGACAGGGGCTCGTGAGCAGTTCTTC.

The chain links TRBV5-1 to TRBJ2-2; 8 nucleotides line up with TRBD2. The CDR3 covers 16 residues. Germline V gene data show CDR1 as SGHRS and CDR2 as YFSETQ. The junction had 6 bases not matched to a gene; V was cut back by 4 bases and J by 1 base. This CDR3 is CASSPSSGGNTGELFF. The CDR3 DNA reads TGCGCCAGCAGCCCTTCCAGCGGGGGGAACACCGGGGAGCTGTTTTTT.

The rearrangement uses TRBV5-4 and TRBJ1-2; a possible D gene is TRBD1 (5 bases). The length of the CDR3 is 16 residues. Germline V gene lookup returns CDR1 SGHNT and CDR2 YYREEE (reference sequence). V shed 4 bases and J shed 7 bases, with 23 bases lying between them. The CDR3 reads CASSPTSNRLGGGYTF. DNA of the CDR3: TGTGCCAGCAGCCCAACTTCGAACAGGTTGGGGGGTGGCTACACCTTC.

Worth noting for this clone: Additional DNA sequences in this sample encode the identical CDR3. The J gene is TRBJ2-1, the V gene TRBV6-1, with a possible D match to TRBD1 (7 bases). Germline assignment: CDR1 MNHNS and CDR2 SASEGT. V lost 1 base and J 1 base, leaving 11 bases between the germline ends. This CDR3 is built from 16 residues. CDR3 coding DNA: TGTGCCAGCAGTGAAGTAGCAGGGGGGTCCTACAATGAGCAGTTCTTC. It encodes CASSEVAGGSYNEQFF.

The chain employs TRBV25-1 and TRBJ2-3; 7 bases align to TRBD2. The CDR3 runs 17 residues. CDR1 MGHDK and CDR2 SYGVNS come from the germline V gene. V lost 1 base to trimming and J lost 3 bases; unmatched junction nucleotides: 10. The CDR3 reads CASSELGAGIRTDTQYF. The CDR3 nucleotides read TGTGCCAGCAGTGAATTAGGAGCGGGGATTCGGACAGATACGCAGTATTTT.

The chain employs TRBV19 and TRBJ1-5; tentatively, D is TRBD1 (6 bases). Trimming stripped 4 bases from V and 8 bases from J, with 18 bases between. The germline V gene has CDR1 LNHDA and CDR2 SQIVND (reference sequence). There are 15 residues in the CDR3. The CDR3 DNA follows: TGTGCCAGTAGTACGGGACATATGGCCTCGAAGCCCCAGCATTTT. It is translated as CASSTGHMASKPQHF.

The rearrangement uses TRBV9 and TRBJ2-1; TRBD2 might be the D (5 bases). V lost 0 bases and J 10 bases, leaving 14 bases between the germline ends. CDR1 SGDLS and CDR2 YYNGEE come from the germline V gene. This CDR3 has 14 residues. This chain's CDR3 is CASSVELGRGEQFF. CDR3 coding DNA: TGTGCCAGCAGCGTAGAACTAGGGCGCGGGGAGCAGTTCTTC.

The genes are TRBV28 and TRBJ2-3; 8 bases agree with TRBD1. CDR1 and CDR2 (germline): MDHEN, SYDVKM. J was trimmed by 4 bases and V by 6 bases; bases with no gene match: 9. The CDR3 runs 15 residues. The CDR3 spells CASSLGQGLPDTQYF. CDR3 DNA: TGTGCCAGCAGCCTTGGACAGGGCTTACCAGATACGCAGTATTTT.

In its sample, this clone was seen once. This rearrangement joins TRBV5-1 to TRBJ1-2; D gene uncertain. CDR1 is SGHRS, CDR2 YFSETQ, per germline. The CDR3 loop spans 17 amino acids. The V end was cut by 2 bases, the J end by 3 bases, with 20 bases between. The CDR3 bases are TGCGCCAGCAGCTTCGGGATCCCTTTTCGGATGGACTATGGCTACACCTTC. Encoded protein: CASSFGIPFRMDYGYTF. Full variable domain (rest looked up from reference TRBV5-1 and TRBJ1-2): KAGVTQTPRYLIKTRGQQVTLSCSPISGHRSVSWYQQTPGQGLQFLFEYFSETQRNKGNFPGRFSGRQFSNSRSEMNVSTLELGDSALYLCASSFGIPFRMDYGYTFGSGTRLTVV.

This chain connects TRBV19 to TRBJ1-2; D not certain. Germline V gene lookup returns CDR1 LNHDA and CDR2 SQIVND (reference sequence). V was clipped by 0 bases and J by 5 bases, with 7 bases between them. The CDR3 covers 13 residues. DNA of the CDR3: TGTGCCAGTAGTATAGAACAGTTTTATGGCTACACCTTC. Amino acids: CASSIEQFYGYTF.

This clone was recorded once. The chain couples TRBV5-1 to TRBJ1-1, with D unclear. Trimming removed 4 bases from V and 5 bases from J, with 15 bases in between. The V gene's germline CDR1 is SGHRS and CDR2 YFSETQ. The CDR3 runs to 14 residues. DNA of the CDR3: TGCGCCAGCAGCCGAGGGCCGGTCCAAACTGAAGCTTTCTTT. Translation: CASSRGPVQTEAFF.

The chain carries TRBV5-5 and TRBJ2-7; D is unresolved. The length of the CDR3 is 14 residues. Germline values: CDR1 SGHKS, CDR2 YYEKEE (reference sequence). Between the trimmed V and J ends, which lost 0 bases and 2 bases, there was a span of 9 bases. CDR3 coding DNA: TGTGCCAGCAGCTTGGAGGGATTGCCCTACGAGCAGTACTTC. Translated: CASSLEGLPYEQYF.

This chain connects TRBV10-3 to TRBJ1-5; D call uncertain. CDR3 size: 14 residues. CDR1 is ENHRY and CDR2 is SYGVKD in the germline V gene. The V gene lost 2 bases and the J gene lost 3 bases, with 8 bases spanning the gap. The CDR3 region has the DNA TGTGCCATCAGTGAGAGCGGTCCCAATCAGCCCCAGCATTTT. It specifies CAISESGPNQPQHF.

The chain couples TRBV5-4 to TRBJ2-1, with D possibly being TRBD2 (6 bases). There are 16 residues in the CDR3. V lost 4 bases to trimming and J lost 1 base, with 15 bases between them. The germline V gene encodes CDR1 SGHNT and CDR2 YYREEE (reference sequence). The CDR3: CASSPRGGGSYNEQFF. In DNA form, the CDR3 reads TGTGCCAGCAGCCCCCGTGGGGGAGGATCCTACAATGAGCAGTTCTTC.

The chain combines TRBV6-1 with TRBJ1-1; D remains unclear. CDR1 and CDR2 from the germline V gene are MNHNS and SASEGT. V was cut by 5 bases and J by 4 bases, with 11 bases left in between. The CDR3 is 13 residues long. This chain's CDR3 is CASSPGRATEAFF. CDR3 in DNA: TGTGCCAGCAGTCCGGGCCGCGCCACTGAAGCTTTCTTT.

The table lists this clone with a few counts. This chain links TRBV19 with TRBJ2-6; tentative D call: TRBD1 (6 bases). The V gene's germline CDR1 is LNHDA and CDR2 SQIVND (reference sequence). This CDR3 spans 15 amino acids. The germline V and J ends were trimmed by 8 bases and 3 bases, with 14 bases remaining between them. The CDR3 DNA follows: TGTGCCAGTTGTTCAGGGGAAGGTGGGGCCAACGTCCTGACTTTC. It translates to CASCSGEGGANVLTF.

This chain links TRBV19 with TRBJ1-3; D might be TRBD1 (5 bases). The germline V and J ends were trimmed by 4 bases and 7 bases, with 20 bases remaining between them. From germline, CDR1 is LNHDA and CDR2 SQIVND (reference sequence). This CDR3 has 16 residues. The CDR3 DNA sequence: TGTGCCAGTAGTAGGGGGAGGTGGACCCAGGACAACACCATATATTTT. It codes for CASSRGRWTQDNTIYF. The whole variable domain, remainder taken from reference TRBV19 and TRBJ1-3, is DGGITQSPKYLFRKEGQNVTLSCEQNLNHDAMYWYRQDPGQGLRLIYYSQIVNDFQKGDIAEGYSVSREKKESFPLTVTSAQKNPTAFYLCASSRGRWTQDNTIYFGEGSWLTVV.

V is TRBV18 and J is TRBJ2-3; no reliable D call. The V end lost 3 bases, the J end lost 6 bases, and 7 bases lay between the germline ends. From germline, CDR1 is KGHSH and CDR2 LQKENI. The CDR3 totals 12 residues. The CDR3 here is CASSPLGDTQYF. The CDR3 bases are TGTGCCAGCTCACCTCTGGGGGATACGCAGTATTTT.

The V and J genes are TRBV11-3 and TRBJ2-2; TRBD2 might be the D (5 bases). Germline V CDR1 and CDR2: SGHNT, YENEEA. Trimming left V 3 bases short and J 3 bases short, with 14 bases between. The CDR3 covers 16 residues. This CDR3 is CASSFEGVRDTGELFF. The CDR3 coding sequence is TGTGCCAGCAGCTTCGAGGGAGTTAGGGACACCGGGGAGCTGTTTTTT. The whole variable domain, remainder taken from reference TRBV11-3 and TRBJ2-2, is EAGVVQSPRYKIIEKKQPVAFWCNPISGHNTLYWYLQNLGQGPELLIRYENEEAVDDSQLPKDRFSAERLKGVDSTLKIQPAELGDSAVYLCASSFEGVRDTGELFFGEGSRLTVL.